The clone carrying this TCR beta chain appeared a single time. This CDR3 comprises 12 residues. V shed 4 bases and J shed 8 bases, with 10 bases lying between them. Per the germline V gene, CDR1 is SGDLS and CDR2 is YYNGEE. Vbeta (60) and Jbeta (13) primers were used in the PCR. Method: immunoSEQ multiplex PCR; TCRdb's copy keeps in-frame clones and lacks some. The repertoire has 190,000 or so clones, roughly 80% of them found once; the top ten carry about 0.37%. This sample was included in a study of cytomegalovirus exposure and HLA in healthy donors. The specimen was PBMCs. The origin of this receptor is a male donor in good health and CMV-seropositive. J is TRBJ2-1 and V is TRBV9, with D uncertain. The CDR3 DNA reads as TGTGCCAGCAGCTACGCGACACATGAGCAGTTCTTC. It specifies CASSYATHEQFF.